Following are 5 T cell receptor beta chains from one sample sequenced in a study of blood T cell repertoires in COVID-19. Libraries were prepared by immunoSEQ multiplex PCR; TCRdb keeps only in-frame clonotypes and omits some of them. The sample contains 200,000 to 250,000 clones, more than 85% of which appear only once. Sequenced: PBMCs or T cells enriched from blood (not recorded which). These receptors all stem from a woman in her thirties who had recovered from COVID-19.

The chain employs TRBV27 and TRBJ1-1; 9 bases align to TRBD1. With 6 bases clipped from V and 5 bases from J, the junction kept 7 bases outside the gene matches. The CDR3 has 14 amino acids. The germline V gene has CDR1 MNHEY and CDR2 SMNVEV (reference sequence). CDR3: CASSLGQGATEAFF. For the CDR3, the DNA is TGTGCCAGCAGCCTGGGACAGGGTGCGACTGAAGCTTTCTTT.

This chain uses TRBV14 with TRBJ1-2; D is unclear. The CDR3 totals 13 residues. The V gene lost 2 bases and the J gene lost 5 bases, with 9 bases spanning the gap. Germline V lookup: CDR1 SGHDN, CDR2 FVKESK. This CDR3 reads CASSQFVSYGYTF. DNA of the CDR3: TGTGCCAGCAGCCAATTCGTCTCTTATGGCTACACCTTC.

V usage is TRBV28 and J usage is TRBJ1-2; 9 nucleotides agree with TRBD1. This CDR3 contains 16 residues. Looked up from germline, CDR1 is MDHEN and CDR2 is SYDVKM. After removal of 7 bases from V and 4 bases from J, the junction contained 13 bases not matched to a gene. The DNA for the CDR3 is TGTGCCAGCACCACGGTCCCGGGACAGGGTGCCTATGGCTACACCTTC. It translates to CASTTVPGQGAYGYTF.

The chain recombines TRBV11-1 with TRBJ2-1; 7 positions agree with TRBD2. The germline V gene encodes CDR1 SGHAT and CDR2 FQDESV (reference sequence). The length of the CDR3 is 14 residues. V shed 3 bases, J shed 8 bases, and the junction held 7 bases outside the gene matches. The chain's CDR3 is CASSFTGTNDEQFF. CDR3 nucleotides: TGTGCCAGCAGCTTCACCGGGACTAACGATGAGCAGTTCTTC.

The chain has TRBV7-2 and TRBJ2-2, with no clear D. Germline loops: CDR1 SGHTA, CDR2 FQGNSA. V lost 3 bases and J 0 bases, leaving 14 bases between the germline ends. There are 17 residues in the CDR3. DNA for the CDR3: TGTGCCAGCAGCTTCCCCCACTCAGGCGCGAACACCGGGGAGCTGTTTTTT. It is translated as CASSFPHSGANTGELFF.